This T cell receptor (beta chain) was identified during a study of T cell responses to AZD1222 COVID-19 vaccine. General observations from the study: Unmutated variant regions are reportedly the target of nearly half of TCRs that are spike-specific. White British people made up most donors, females outnumbered males, and clonal diversity was possibly underestimated.

Concerning this clone: Its antigen remains unidentified.

The CDR3 consists of 15 residues. Germline V gene lookup returns CDR1 SGDLS and CDR2 YYNGEE. The trim removed 3 bases at V and 5 bases at J, leaving 9 bases unmatched. The repertoire was sequenced with immunoSEQ multiplex PCR; TCRdb's copy has only in-frame clones and lacks some. The sample shows about 140,000 clones, more than 85% of them seen only once. The clonotype was recovered from an adult who had recovered from COVID-19. This specimen consisted of peripheral blood, obtained after recovery from COVID-19. This chain connects TRBV9 to TRBJ2-5, with 8 bases lining up with TRBD1. The CDR3 coding sequence is TGTGCCAGCAGCGCCACAGGGGGGAAAGGGGAGACCCAGTACTTC. Translation: CASSATGGKGETQYF.